The clone carrying this T cell receptor (beta chain) came up many times. Its antigen is as yet unknown. The data originate from a study of immune heterogeneity within non-small cell lung tumors. Study-wide background: The tumor set comprised a few squamous cell carcinomas and nine to ten non-squamous carcinomas (plus 1 not otherwise specified).

Study-level results: Each patient's tumor sites shared recurring identical dominant CDR3 beta clonotypes, and individual sites also carried their own high-frequency clones.

With 32 V and 13 J primers, multiplex PCR amplified the TCR beta CDR3. Via MiXCR, TCRdb re-called the multiplex PCR reads, giving one row per CDR3 protein. The sample lists tens of thousands of distinct CDR3 sequences, 28% occurring once. With V trimmed by 3 bases and J by 2 bases, 2 bases remained unmatched. The CDR3 sequence is 14 residues long. Bulk tumor genomic DNA, 500 to 600 ng per sample, was used as template. Several biopsies per primary tumor were taken during surgery, spaced as far apart as possible. Patients underwent curative surgery for non-small cell lung cancer (untreated and newly diagnosed).

The rearrangement joins TRBV12-3 or TRBV12-4 to TRBJ2-7; 9 bases are shared with TRBD1. This TCR was sampled from a man aged 40-49 years with non-small cell lung cancer. Sequencing used lung tumor tissue. CDR3 residues: CASSFGQGPYEQYF. The CDR3 DNA is TGTGCCAGCAGTTTCGGACAGGGGCCCTACGAGCAGTACTTC.